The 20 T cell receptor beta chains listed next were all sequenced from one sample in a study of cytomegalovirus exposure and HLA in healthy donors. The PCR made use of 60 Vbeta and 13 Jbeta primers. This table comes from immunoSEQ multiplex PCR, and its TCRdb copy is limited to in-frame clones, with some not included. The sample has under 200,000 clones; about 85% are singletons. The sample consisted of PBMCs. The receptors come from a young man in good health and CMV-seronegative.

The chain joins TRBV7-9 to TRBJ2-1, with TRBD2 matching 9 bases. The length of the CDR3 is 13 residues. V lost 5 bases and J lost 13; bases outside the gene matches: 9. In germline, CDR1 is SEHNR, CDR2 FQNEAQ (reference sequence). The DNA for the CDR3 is TGTGCCAGCAGCCCCACCTCTAGCGGGGCCCAGTTCTTC. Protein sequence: CASSPTSSGAQFF.

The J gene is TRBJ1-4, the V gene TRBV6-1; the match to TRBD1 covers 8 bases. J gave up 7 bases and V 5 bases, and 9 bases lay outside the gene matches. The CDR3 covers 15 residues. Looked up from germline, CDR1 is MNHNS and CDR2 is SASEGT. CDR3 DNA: TGTGCCAGCAGTTTTTCACAGGGGGGGGTTGAAAAACTGTTTTTT. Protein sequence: CASSFSQGGVEKLFF.

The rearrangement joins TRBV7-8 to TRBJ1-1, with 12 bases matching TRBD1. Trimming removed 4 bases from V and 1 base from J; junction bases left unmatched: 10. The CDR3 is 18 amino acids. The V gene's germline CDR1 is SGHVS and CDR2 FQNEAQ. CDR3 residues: CASSSKVPGQGANTEAFF. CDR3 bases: TGTGCCAGCAGCTCAAAAGTCCCGGGACAGGGGGCGAACACTGAAGCTTTCTTT.

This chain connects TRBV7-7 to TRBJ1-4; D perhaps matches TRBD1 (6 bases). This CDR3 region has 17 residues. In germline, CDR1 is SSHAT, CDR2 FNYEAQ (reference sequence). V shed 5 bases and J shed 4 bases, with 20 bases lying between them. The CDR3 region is CASSPGSGTNHNEKLFF. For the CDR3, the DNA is TGTGCCAGCAGCCCAGGGAGTGGGACAAATCATAATGAAAAACTGTTTTTT.

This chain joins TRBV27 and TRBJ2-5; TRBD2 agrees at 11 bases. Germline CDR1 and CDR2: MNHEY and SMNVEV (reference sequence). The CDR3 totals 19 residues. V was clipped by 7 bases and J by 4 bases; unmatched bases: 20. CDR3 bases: TGTGCCAGCAACCTTAGGCCACCCTTAGCGGGAGGGTCCCGAGAGACCCAGTACTTC. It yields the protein CASNLRPPLAGGSRETQYF.

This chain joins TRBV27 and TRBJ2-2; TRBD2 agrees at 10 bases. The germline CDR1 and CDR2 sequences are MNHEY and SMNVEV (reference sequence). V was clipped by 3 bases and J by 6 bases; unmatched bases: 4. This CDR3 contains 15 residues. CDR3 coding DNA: TGTGCCAGCAGTTTCAGCGGGGGGGTCTCCGGGGAGCTGTTTTTT. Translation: CASSFSGGVSGELFF.

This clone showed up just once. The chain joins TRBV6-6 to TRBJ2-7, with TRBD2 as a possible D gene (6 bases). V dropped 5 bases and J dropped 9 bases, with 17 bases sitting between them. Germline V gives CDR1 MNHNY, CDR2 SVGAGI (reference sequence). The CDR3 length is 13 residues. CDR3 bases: TGTGCCAGCAGTAGGGGACTTCCGGCGGCGCAGTACTTC. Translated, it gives CASSRGLPAAQYF.

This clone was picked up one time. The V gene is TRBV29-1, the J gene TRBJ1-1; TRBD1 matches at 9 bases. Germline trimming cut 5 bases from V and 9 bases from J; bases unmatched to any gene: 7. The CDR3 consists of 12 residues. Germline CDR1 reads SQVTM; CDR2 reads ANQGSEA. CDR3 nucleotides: TGCAGCGTTCTCGGGACAGGGAATCAAGCTTTCTTT. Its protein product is CSVLGTGNQAFF.

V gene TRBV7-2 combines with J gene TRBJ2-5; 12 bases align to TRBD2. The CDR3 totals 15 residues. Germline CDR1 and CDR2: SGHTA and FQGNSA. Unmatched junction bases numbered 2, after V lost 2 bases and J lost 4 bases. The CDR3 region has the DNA TGTGCCAGCAGCTTAACTAGCGGGGGGTCAGAGACCCAGTACTTC. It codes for CASSLTSGGSETQYF.

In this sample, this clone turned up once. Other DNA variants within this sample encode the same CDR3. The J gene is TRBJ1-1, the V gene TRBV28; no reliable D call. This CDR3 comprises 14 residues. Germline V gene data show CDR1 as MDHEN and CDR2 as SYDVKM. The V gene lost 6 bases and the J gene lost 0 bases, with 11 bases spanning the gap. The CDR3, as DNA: TGTGCCAGCAGCTTGAGAGGGTTGAACACTGAAGCTTTCTTT. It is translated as CASSLRGLNTEAFF. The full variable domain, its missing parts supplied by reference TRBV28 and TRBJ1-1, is DVKVTQSSRYLVKRTGEKVFLECVQDMDHENMFWYRQDPGLGLRLIYFSYDVKMKEKGDIPEGYSVSREKKERFSLILESASTNQTSMYLCASSLRGLNTEAFFGQGTRLTVV.

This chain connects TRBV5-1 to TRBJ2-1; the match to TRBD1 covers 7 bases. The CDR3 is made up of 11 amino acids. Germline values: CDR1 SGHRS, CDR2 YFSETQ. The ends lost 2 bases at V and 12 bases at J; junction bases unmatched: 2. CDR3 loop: CASSFTGVQFF. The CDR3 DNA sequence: TGCGCCAGCAGCTTCACAGGGGTGCAGTTCTTC.

The DNA for the CDR3 is TGCAGCGTTGCCTCACAGCGGGAGTCTGAGCAGTTCTTC. Translating gives CSVASQRESEQFF. This sequence joins TRBV29-1 and TRBJ2-1; TRBD2 matches at 8 bases. The V gene's germline CDR1 is SQVTM and CDR2 ANQGSEA. V shed 4 bases, J shed 9 bases, and the junction held 8 bases outside the gene matches. The CDR3 is made up of 13 amino acids.

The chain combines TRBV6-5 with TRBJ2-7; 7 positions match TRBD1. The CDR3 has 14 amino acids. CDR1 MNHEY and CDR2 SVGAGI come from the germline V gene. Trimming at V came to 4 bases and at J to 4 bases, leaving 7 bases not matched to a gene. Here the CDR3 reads CASSSEGGWYEQYF. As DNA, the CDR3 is TGTGCCAGCAGTTCTGAAGGGGGCTGGTACGAGCAGTACTTC.

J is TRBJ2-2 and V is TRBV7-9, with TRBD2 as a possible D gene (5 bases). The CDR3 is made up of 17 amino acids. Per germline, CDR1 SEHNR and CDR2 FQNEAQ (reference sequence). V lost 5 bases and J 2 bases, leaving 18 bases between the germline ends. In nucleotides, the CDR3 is TGTGCCAGCAGCCTCAGACCCGCTAGCCTTAACACCGGGGAGCTGTTTTTT. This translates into CASSLRPASLNTGELFF.

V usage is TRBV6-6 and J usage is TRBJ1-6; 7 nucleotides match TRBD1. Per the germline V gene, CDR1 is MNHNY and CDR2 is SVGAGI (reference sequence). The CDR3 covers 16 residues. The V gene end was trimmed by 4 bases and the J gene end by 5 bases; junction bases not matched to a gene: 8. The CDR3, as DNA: TGTGCCAGCAGTTCCGCTGGGGACAGAGATAATTCACCCCTCCACTTT. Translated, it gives CASSSAGDRDNSPLHF.

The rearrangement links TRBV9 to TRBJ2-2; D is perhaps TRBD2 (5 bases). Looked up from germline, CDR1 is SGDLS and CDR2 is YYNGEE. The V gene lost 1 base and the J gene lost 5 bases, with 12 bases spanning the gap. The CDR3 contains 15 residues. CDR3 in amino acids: CASSVTFSVTGELFF. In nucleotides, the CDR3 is TGTGCCAGCAGCGTAACGTTTAGCGTAACCGGGGAGCTGTTTTTT.

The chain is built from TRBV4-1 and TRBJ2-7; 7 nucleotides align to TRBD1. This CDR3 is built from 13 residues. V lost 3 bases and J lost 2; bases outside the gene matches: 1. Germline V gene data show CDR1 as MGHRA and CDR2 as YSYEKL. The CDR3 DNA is TGCGCCAGCAGCCAGACAGGGACCTACGAGCAGTACTTC. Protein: CASSQTGTYEQYF.

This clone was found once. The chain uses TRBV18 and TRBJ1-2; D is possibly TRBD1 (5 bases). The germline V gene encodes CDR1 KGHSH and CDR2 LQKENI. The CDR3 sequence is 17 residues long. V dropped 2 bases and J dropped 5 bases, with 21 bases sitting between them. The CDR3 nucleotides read TGTGCCAGCTCACCAACCCTCCGAGATTCTCAGGGATATGGCTACACCTTC. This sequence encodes CASSPTLRDSQGYGYTF. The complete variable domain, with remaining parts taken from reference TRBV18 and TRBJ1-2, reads NAGVMQNPRHLVRRRGQEARLRCSPMKGHSHVYWYRQLPEEGLKFMVYLQKENIIDESGMPKERFSAEFPKEGPSILRIQQVVRGDSAAYFCASSPTLRDSQGYGYTFGSGTRLTVV.

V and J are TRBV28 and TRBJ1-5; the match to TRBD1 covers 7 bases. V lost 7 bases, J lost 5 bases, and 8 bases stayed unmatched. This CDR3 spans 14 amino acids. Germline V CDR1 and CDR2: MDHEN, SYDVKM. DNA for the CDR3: TGTGCCAGCATCAACGGAGGGGGCGATCAGCCCCAGCATTTT. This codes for CASINGGGDQPQHF.

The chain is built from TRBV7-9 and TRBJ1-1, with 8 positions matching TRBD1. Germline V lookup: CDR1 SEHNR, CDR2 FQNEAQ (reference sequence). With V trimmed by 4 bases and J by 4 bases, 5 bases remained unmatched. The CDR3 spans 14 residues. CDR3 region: CASSSDREVTEAFF. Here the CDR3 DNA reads TGTGCCAGCAGCTCGGACAGGGAGGTCACTGAAGCTTTCTTT.